The clone carrying this T cell receptor (beta chain) was recorded only once. What it binds is not known. This sample was included in a study of graft-versus-host responses after intestinal transplantation. Study-wide results and caveats: Researchers found peak circulating GvH clone levels linked to early post-transplant HvG declines. Subjects displaying graft-donor T cell macrochimerism possessed elevated graft-versus-host to host-versus-graft clonal ratios inside allografts.

Profiling relied on immunoSEQ multiplex PCR, and the TCRdb table lists in-frame clones only, not all of them. The sample includes roughly 29,000 clones, 90% to 95% of them seen just once. This sequence originates from a human patient who received an intestinal transplant, so some T cells may come from the graft donor. The sample in question was PBMCs, obtained 66 days after intestinal transplant.

CDR3 sequence reads: CASSNHLSGGYGTEAFF. For the CDR3, the DNA is TGTGCCAGCAGCAACCACCTTTCGGGGGGCTATGGCACTGAAGCTTTCTTT. The rearrangement uses TRBV11-3 and TRBJ1-1; the D gene is possibly TRBD1 (6 bases). The V gene lost 5 bases and the J gene lost 4 bases, with 23 bases spanning the gap. CDR3 size: 17 residues. Germline V gene sequence: CDR1 SGHNT, CDR2 YENEEA.